The 30 T cell receptor beta chains in this list originate from one sample, sequenced in a study of cytotoxic CD8 clonotypes in ibrutinib-treated CLL. TCRdb's table, derived via immunoSEQ multiplex PCR, lists solely in-frame clones and lacks some. The sample shows 13,000 to 15,000 clones, around half of them seen only once. The sample here was PBMCs, taken at an approximately 22-month disease-progression time point, from a patient treated with ibrutinib. The receptors come from a human donor with chronic lymphocytic leukemia.

This clone was found a few times. The rearrangement links TRBV5-1 to TRBJ1-1, with D possibly matching TRBD1 (6 bases). V dropped 10 bases and J dropped 7 bases, with 14 bases sitting between them. From germline, CDR1 is SGHRS and CDR2 YFSETQ. The CDR3 totals 11 residues. CDR3 protein: CASEGGLEAFF. In DNA form, the CDR3 reads TGCGCCTCCGAGGGGGGCCTTGAAGCTTTCTTT.

This chain uses TRBV18 with TRBJ2-2, with D possibly being TRBD2 (5 bases). V was clipped by 2 bases and J by 7 bases, with 8 bases between them. The CDR3 is 13 residues long. Germline values: CDR1 KGHSH, CDR2 LQKENI. CDR3 sequence: CASSPGGNGELFF. In DNA form, the CDR3 reads TGTGCCAGCTCACCAGGAGGTAACGGGGAGCTGTTTTTT. The whole variable domain, remainder taken from reference TRBV18 and TRBJ2-2, is NAGVMQNPRHLVRRRGQEARLRCSPMKGHSHVYWYRQLPEEGLKFMVYLQKENIIDESGMPKERFSAEFPKEGPSILRIQQVVRGDSAAYFCASSPGGNGELFFGEGSRLTVL.

This clone was recorded a few times. The chain joins TRBV2 to TRBJ1-6; a weak D match, TRBD1 (5 bases). The CDR3 runs 15 residues. Germline V gene sequence: CDR1 SNHLY, CDR2 FYNNEI. V lost 5 bases and J lost 9, with 17 bases in between. The CDR3 reads CASSPTGNIGSPLHF. In DNA form, the CDR3 reads TGTGCCAGCAGTCCTACAGGAAACATAGGTTCACCCCTCCACTTT.

This clone is large. The chain carries TRBV29-1 and TRBJ1-4; maybe TRBD1 (5 bases). The V gene's germline CDR1 is SQVTM and CDR2 ANQGSEA. Trimming took off 0 bases at V and 8 bases at J, with 19 bases between the two ends. The CDR3 extends over 16 amino acids. For the CDR3, the DNA is TGCAGCGTTGAAGATCAAGACAGCCTACTGGGGGAAAAACTGTTTTTT. Residues: CSVEDQDSLLGEKLFF. Filled out from reference TRBV29-1 and TRBJ1-4, the complete variable domain reads SAVISQKPSRDICQRGTSLTIQCQVDSQVTMMFWYRQQPGQSLTLIATANQGSEATYESGFVIDKFPISRPNLTFSTLTVSNMSPEDSSIYLCSVEDQDSLLGEKLFFGSGTQLSVL.

The genes are TRBV18 and TRBJ1-2; 7 bases map to TRBD1. Unmatched junction bases numbered 12, after V lost 0 bases and J lost 8 bases. This CDR3 region has 16 residues. Germline V gene sequence: CDR1 KGHSH, CDR2 LQKENI. The CDR3 DNA sequence: TGTGCCAGCTCACCACCGGGGCGACAGGGTCCTATAGGCTACACCTTC. Protein sequence: CASSPPGRQGPIGYTF.

This chain connects TRBV4-1 to TRBJ2-3, with D unclear. Germline CDR1 and CDR2: MGHRA and YSYEKL. V shed 1 base and J shed 0 bases, with 17 bases lying between them. The CDR3 extends over 18 amino acids. The CDR3: CASSQGFGNLGSTDTQYF. CDR3 nucleotide sequence: TGCGCCAGCAGCCAAGGATTTGGAAACCTTGGGAGCACAGATACGCAGTATTTT.

The chain has TRBV10-2 and TRBJ2-6, with TRBD1 matching over 10 bases. Germline V CDR1 and CDR2: WSHSY, SAAADI. The CDR3 sequence is 16 residues long. After removal of 6 bases from V and 1 base from J, the junction contained 3 bases not matched to a gene. The CDR3: CASRRTGGSGANVLTF. The CDR3 DNA sequence: TGCGCCAGCAGGAGGACAGGGGGTTCTGGGGCCAACGTCCTGACTTTC.

This clone was seen once. The J gene is TRBJ2-5, the V gene TRBV25-1, with D possibly TRBD1 on 6 matching bases. Trimming left V 8 bases short and J 2 bases short, with 15 bases between. Germline CDR1 and CDR2: MGHDK and SYGVNS. The CDR3 is made up of 14 amino acids. CDR3 amino acids: CASRHRVTQETQYF. The CDR3, as DNA: TGTGCCAGCCGACACAGGGTAACGCAAGAGACCCAGTACTTC.

This clone was recorded a few times. Other DNA sequences of this sample code for an identical CDR3. The chain combines TRBV4-1 with TRBJ1-2; D call uncertain. Trimming removed 4 bases from V and 0 bases from J, with 6 bases in between. This CDR3 is 13 amino acids long. CDR1 is MGHRA, CDR2 YSYEKL, per germline. The CDR3 bases are TGCGCCAGCAGCCCCGATACTAACTATGGCTACACCTTC. Residues: CASSPDTNYGYTF.

V is TRBV29-1 and J is TRBJ2-7, with D hard to call. This CDR3 spans 15 amino acids. CDR1 and CDR2 (germline): SQVTM, ANQGSEA. Trimming cost V 2 bases and J 2 bases, with 16 bases left between them. CDR3 protein: CSVETVGTNTYEQYF. The CDR3 DNA reads TGCAGCGTTGAAACGGTAGGAACAAATACCTACGAGCAGTACTTC.

This rearrangement joins TRBV6-5 to TRBJ1-6; D is possibly TRBD1 (5 bases). This CDR3 is 15 amino acids long. V was trimmed by 2 bases and J by 9 bases, leaving 14 bases between them. CDR1 and CDR2 from the germline V gene are MNHEY and SVGAGI. Written as DNA, the CDR3 is TGTGCCAGCAGTTACGATTTAGGGGCAGCTTCACCCCTCCACTTT. It yields the protein CASSYDLGAASPLHF.

The rearrangement uses TRBV2 and TRBJ2-7; D is possibly TRBD1 (6 bases). CDR3 length: 14 residues. Germline values: CDR1 SNHLY, CDR2 FYNNEI. V was shortened by 1 base and J by 3 bases, with 10 bases between the two germline ends. The DNA for the CDR3 is TGTGCCAGCAGTGAAGGACGGGACAACTACGAGCAGTACTTC. It translates to CASSEGRDNYEQYF.

The genes are TRBV25-1 and TRBJ1-1, with D unresolved. Germline values: CDR1 MGHDK, CDR2 SYGVNS. Trimming removed 4 bases from V and 1 base from J, with 10 bases in between. The CDR3 covers 14 residues. CDR3 coding DNA: TGTGCCAGCAGTGGACGGACGGCGAACACTGAAGCTTTCTTT. Amino acids: CASSGRTANTEAFF. Together with reference TRBV25-1 and TRBJ1-1, the CDR3 gives the full variable domain: EADIYQTPRYLVIGTGKKITLECSQTMGHDKMYWYQQDPGMELHLIHYSYGVNSTEKGDLSSESTVSRIRTEHFPLTLESARPSHTSQYLCASSGRTANTEAFFGQGTRLTVV.

The chain carries TRBV7-9 and TRBJ1-2, with D hard to call. This CDR3 comprises 13 residues. The V and J ends lost 5 bases and 5 bases respectively, with 12 bases between them. Per germline, CDR1 SEHNR and CDR2 FQNEAQ (reference sequence). CDR3 region: CASSPLGEYGYTF. CDR3 DNA: TGTGCCAGCAGCCCCTTGGGCGAATATGGCTACACCTTC.

By frequency in the sample, this clone is medium-sized. The rearrangement joins TRBV11-3 to TRBJ2-7; D gene ambiguous. Trimming took 0 bases from V and 3 from J, leaving 12 bases between them. Germline assignment: CDR1 SGHNT and CDR2 YENEEA. CDR3 length equals 15 residues. DNA for the CDR3: TGTGCCAGCAGCTTAGATCCGACGGAAGACTACGAGCAGTACTTC. It translates to CASSLDPTEDYEQYF.

In this sample, this clone turned up a few times. This chain joins TRBV27 and TRBJ1-6; possible D gene TRBD1, 5 bases. The CDR3 covers 14 residues. Germline V gene data show CDR1 as MNHEY and CDR2 as SMNVEV (reference sequence). The germline V and J ends were trimmed by 1 base and 7 bases, with 8 bases remaining between them. The CDR3 here is CASSLYGGNSPLHF. CDR3 nucleotides: TGTGCCAGCAGTTTATATGGGGGAAATTCACCCCTCCACTTT.

A single count supports this clone. This chain joins TRBV2 and TRBJ1-4, with D uncertain. CDR3 size: 11 residues. The germline CDR1 and CDR2 sequences are SNHLY and FYNNEI. V was pared by 5 bases and J by 4 bases, with 2 bases between. The CDR3 here is CASSYNEKLFF. The CDR3 nucleotides are TGTGCCAGCAGTTATAATGAAAAACTGTTTTTT.

The V gene is TRBV2, the J gene TRBJ1-2; the D is unclear. V lost 3 bases to trimming and J lost 6 bases, with 8 bases between them. The germline V gene encodes CDR1 SNHLY and CDR2 FYNNEI. The CDR3 totals 12 residues. DNA for the CDR3: TGTGCCAGCAGTGATGCGGGGAATGGCTACACCTTC. Its protein is CASSDAGNGYTF.

The chain combines TRBV5-4 with TRBJ2-5, with TRBD1 matching 9 bases. V shed 4 bases, J shed 0 bases, and the junction held 1 base outside the gene matches. CDR3 length: 14 amino acids. Looked up from germline, CDR1 is SGHNT and CDR2 is YYREEE (reference sequence). CDR3: CASSRTGDQETQYF. CDR3 in DNA: TGTGCCAGCAGCAGGACAGGGGACCAAGAGACCCAGTACTTC.

The V and J genes are TRBV27 and TRBJ2-7; D is possibly TRBD2 (5 bases). Between the trimmed V and J ends, which lost 5 bases and 5 bases, there was a span of 13 bases. CDR1 and CDR2 from the germline V gene are MNHEY and SMNVEV (reference sequence). The CDR3 covers 13 residues. The CDR3 region is CASSDLMEDEQYF. The CDR3 coding sequence is TGTGCCAGCAGTGACTTGATGGAGGACGAGCAGTACTTC.

The chain recombines TRBV29-1 with TRBJ2-1, with a possible D match to TRBD2 (5 bases). The CDR3 extends over 14 amino acids. Trimming took 4 bases from V and 2 from J, leaving 12 bases between them. Per germline, CDR1 SQVTM and CDR2 ANQGSEA. CDR3 nucleotides: TGCAGCGTTGCCCCGTGGGGAGCCTACAATGAGCAGTTCTTC. The encoded protein is CSVAPWGAYNEQFF.

This chain uses TRBV29-1 with TRBJ2-7, with 8 bases matching TRBD1. Germline CDR1 SQVTM, CDR2 ANQGSEA. The CDR3 contains 11 residues. Unmatched junction bases numbered 3, after V lost 5 bases and J lost 6 bases. CDR3 sequence (DNA): TGCAGCGTTCCCACAGGGGGCGAGCAGTACTTC. It specifies CSVPTGGEQYF.

This clone was picked up many times. The chain carries TRBV11-2 and TRBJ2-1; 11 nucleotides agree with TRBD1. The germline V gene encodes CDR1 SGHAT and CDR2 FQNNGV. Losses at the gene ends were 5 bases for V and 4 bases for J; bases not matched to a gene: 4. The CDR3 loop spans 15 amino acids. CDR3 DNA sequence: TGTGCCAGCAGCATTGGACAGGGGGCGTACAATGAGCAGTTCTTC. It specifies CASSIGQGAYNEQFF.

The rearrangement links TRBV27 to TRBJ2-7; TRBD1 matches at 9 bases. The germline V gene encodes CDR1 MNHEY and CDR2 SMNVEV (reference sequence). J lost 2 bases, V lost 8 bases, and 4 bases had no gene match. The CDR3 totals 13 residues. For the CDR3, the DNA is TGTGCCAGCGGGGACAGGGTCACCTACGAGCAGTACTTC. This encodes CASGDRVTYEQYF.

This clone was detected only a few times. This chain links TRBV27 with TRBJ1-5; D is ambiguous. This CDR3 has 14 residues. Germline V CDR1 and CDR2: MNHEY, SMNVEV (reference sequence). Trimming cost V 2 bases and J 2 bases, with 7 bases left between them. Here the CDR3 DNA reads TGTGCCAGCAGTTTAGGTCGTGGCAATCAGCCCCAGCATTTT. Translating gives CASSLGRGNQPQHF.

This clone was seen only a few times. This chain joins TRBV13 and TRBJ2-7, with 10 positions matching TRBD1. The germline CDR1 and CDR2 sequences are PRHDT and FYEKMQ (reference sequence). Trimming removed 0 bases from V and 12 bases from J; junction bases left unmatched: 14. This CDR3 has 16 amino acids. In DNA form, the CDR3 reads TGTGCCAGCAGCTTAGGGGGACAGGGGATTTGGAGATTCGTGTACTTC. As protein: CASSLGGQGIWRFVYF.

This chain links TRBV29-1 with TRBJ2-5; D assignment may be TRBD1 or TRBD2 (5 bases each). With 5 bases removed from V and 5 bases from J, the gap between germline ends came to 15 bases. The CDR3 contains 13 residues. Germline assignment: CDR1 SQVTM and CDR2 ANQGSEA. The DNA for the CDR3 is TGCAGCGTTCGGGACCTATCGGGGGAGACCCAGTACTTC. Its translation: CSVRDLSGETQYF.

The V call is TRBV18, the J call TRBJ1-5; D is ambiguous. This CDR3 contains 14 residues. The V gene's germline CDR1 is KGHSH and CDR2 LQKENI. The V end was cut by 2 bases, the J end by 4 bases, with 9 bases between. CDR3 sequence: CASSPTTVNQPQHF. The CDR3 DNA reads TGTGCCAGCTCACCAACTACAGTAAATCAGCCCCAGCATTTT. The whole variable domain, filled in from reference TRBV18 and TRBJ1-5, reads NAGVMQNPRHLVRRRGQEARLRCSPMKGHSHVYWYRQLPEEGLKFMVYLQKENIIDESGMPKERFSAEFPKEGPSILRIQQVVRGDSAAYFCASSPTTVNQPQHFGDGTRLSIL.

The chain recombines TRBV29-1 with TRBJ2-3, with D maybe TRBD1 (5 bases). The CDR3 extends over 15 amino acids. Deletions cut 3 bases from V and 0 bases from J, with 13 bases between. Germline V lookup: CDR1 SQVTM, CDR2 ANQGSEA. CDR3 amino acids: CSVEPPTGSTDTQYF. The CDR3 nucleotides read TGCAGCGTTGAGCCCCCAACAGGTAGCACAGATACGCAGTATTTT.

This chain uses TRBV5-1 with TRBJ1-5; D is undetermined. The V end was cut by 0 bases, the J end by 0 bases, with 7 bases between. This CDR3 is 15 amino acids long. Looked up from germline, CDR1 is SGHRS and CDR2 is YFSETQ. Here the CDR3 DNA reads TGCGCCAGCAGCTTGGACGGGGATAGCAATCAGCCCCAGCATTTT. Protein sequence: CASSLDGDSNQPQHF. Together with reference TRBV5-1 and TRBJ1-5, the CDR3 gives the full variable domain: KAGVTQTPRYLIKTRGQQVTLSCSPISGHRSVSWYQQTPGQGLQFLFEYFSETQRNKGNFPGRFSGRQFSNSRSEMNVSTLELGDSALYLCASSLDGDSNQPQHFGDGTRLSIL.